This T cell receptor (beta chain) was retrieved from a study of blood T cell repertoires in COVID-19. The overall study: Acute-phase and convalescent COVID-19 samples originated in the United States, Italy and Spain.

With respect to this clone: Other DNA variants within this sample encode the same CDR3.

After removal of 0 bases from V and 6 bases from J, the junction contained 6 bases not matched to a gene. The CDR3 loop spans 15 amino acids. Germline-derived CDR1 and CDR2 are GTSNPN and SVGIG (reference sequence). Per the authors' pipeline: Cell counts per sample came from amplifying reference gene primers. The method was immunoSEQ multiplex PCR; TCRdb's version includes in-frame clones alone and lacks a portion of them. V, J and clone size are taken as reported in that table, and D and trimming were inferred from the DNA itself. The sample comprises about 490,000 clones, approximately 85% of which are singletons, and 3% to 3.5% rests with the top ten.

The TCR was taken from a human donor in a cohort sampled during active COVID-19. The chain employs TRBV30 and TRBJ1-5; 9 bases agree with TRBD1. Material: peripheral blood. This CDR3 reads CAWSVLGQGSQPQHF. In DNA, the CDR3 is TGTGCCTGGAGTGTATTGGGACAGGGCAGTCAGCCCCAGCATTTT.